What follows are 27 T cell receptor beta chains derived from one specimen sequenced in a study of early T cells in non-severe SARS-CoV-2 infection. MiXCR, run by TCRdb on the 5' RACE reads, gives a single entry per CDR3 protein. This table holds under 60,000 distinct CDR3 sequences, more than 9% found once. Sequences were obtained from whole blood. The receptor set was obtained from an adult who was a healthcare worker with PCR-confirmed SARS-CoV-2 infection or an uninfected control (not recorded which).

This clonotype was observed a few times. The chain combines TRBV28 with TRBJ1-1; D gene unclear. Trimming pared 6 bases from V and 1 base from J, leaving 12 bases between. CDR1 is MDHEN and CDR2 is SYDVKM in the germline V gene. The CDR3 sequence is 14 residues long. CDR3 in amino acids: CASSGNRENTEAFF. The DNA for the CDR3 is TGTGCCAGCAGCGGGAATAGGGAGAACACTGAAGCTTTCTTT.

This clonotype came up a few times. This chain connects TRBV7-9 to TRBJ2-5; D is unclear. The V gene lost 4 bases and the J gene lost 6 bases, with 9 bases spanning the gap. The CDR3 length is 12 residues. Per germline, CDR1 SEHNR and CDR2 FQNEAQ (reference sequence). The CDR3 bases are TGTGCCAGCAGCTCGAAGCTAAAGACCCAGTACTTC. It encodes CASSSKLKTQYF.

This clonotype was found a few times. CDR3 loop: CASTKGTPSYNEQFF. CDR3 in DNA: TGTGCCAGCACGAAGGGGACTCCCTCCTACAATGAGCAGTTCTTC. J is TRBJ2-1 and V is TRBV6-5, with a weak D call TRBD2 (6 bases). Germline CDR1 reads MNHEY; CDR2 reads SVGAGI. The CDR3 is 15 amino acids. V was pared by 7 bases and J by 0 bases, with 13 bases between.

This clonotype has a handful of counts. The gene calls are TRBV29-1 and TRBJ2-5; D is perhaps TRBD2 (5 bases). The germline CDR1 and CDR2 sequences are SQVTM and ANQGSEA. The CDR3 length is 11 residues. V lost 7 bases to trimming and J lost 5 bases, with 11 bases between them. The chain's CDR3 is CSAEGYETQYF. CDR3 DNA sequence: TGCAGCGCAGAGGGCTATGAGACCCAGTACTTC. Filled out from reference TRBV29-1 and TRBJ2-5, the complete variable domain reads SAVISQKPSRDICQRGTSLTIQCQVDSQVTMMFWYRQQPGQSLTLIATANQGSEATYESGFVIDKFPISRPNLTFSTLTVSNMSPEDSSIYLCSAEGYETQYFGPGTRLLVL.

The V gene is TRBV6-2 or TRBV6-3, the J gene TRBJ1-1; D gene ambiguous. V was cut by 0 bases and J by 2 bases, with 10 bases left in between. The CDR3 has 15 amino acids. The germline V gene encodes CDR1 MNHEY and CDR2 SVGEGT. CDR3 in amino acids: CASSYSGVDNTEAFF. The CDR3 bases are TGTGCCAGCAGTTACTCGGGAGTTGACAACACTGAAGCTTTCTTT.

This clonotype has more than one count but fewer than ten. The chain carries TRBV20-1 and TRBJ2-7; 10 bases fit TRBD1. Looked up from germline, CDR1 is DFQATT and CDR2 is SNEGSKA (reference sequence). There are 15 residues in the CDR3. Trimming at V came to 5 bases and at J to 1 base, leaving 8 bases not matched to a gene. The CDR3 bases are TGCAGTGCTGTGACAGGGGGCGGGCTGTCCTACGAGCAGTACTTC. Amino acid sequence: CSAVTGGGLSYEQYF.

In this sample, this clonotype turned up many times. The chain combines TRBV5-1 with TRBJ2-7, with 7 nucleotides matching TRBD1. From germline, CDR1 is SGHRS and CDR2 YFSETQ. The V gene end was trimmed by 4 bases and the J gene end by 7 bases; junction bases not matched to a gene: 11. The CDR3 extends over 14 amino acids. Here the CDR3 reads CASSEGQPLAEQYF. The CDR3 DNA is TGCGCCAGCAGCGAGGGACAGCCCCTGGCGGAGCAGTACTTC.

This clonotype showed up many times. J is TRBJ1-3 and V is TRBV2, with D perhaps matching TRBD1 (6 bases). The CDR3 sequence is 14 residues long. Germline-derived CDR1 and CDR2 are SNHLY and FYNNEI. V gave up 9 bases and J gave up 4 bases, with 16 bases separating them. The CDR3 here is CASRQAWGGNTIYF. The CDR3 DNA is TGTGCCAGTCGACAGGCTTGGGGAGGAAACACCATATATTTT.

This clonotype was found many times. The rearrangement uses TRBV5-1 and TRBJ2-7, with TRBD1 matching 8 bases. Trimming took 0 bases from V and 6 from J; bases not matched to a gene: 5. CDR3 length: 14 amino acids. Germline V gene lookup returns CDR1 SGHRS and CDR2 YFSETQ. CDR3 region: CASSLDGQGPEQYF. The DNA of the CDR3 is TGCGCCAGCAGCTTGGATGGACAGGGCCCCGAGCAGTACTTC. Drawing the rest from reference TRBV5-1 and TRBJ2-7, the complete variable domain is KAGVTQTPRYLIKTRGQQVTLSCSPISGHRSVSWYQQTPGQGLQFLFEYFSETQRNKGNFPGRFSGRQFSNSRSEMNVSTLELGDSALYLCASSLDGQGPEQYFGPGTRLTVT.

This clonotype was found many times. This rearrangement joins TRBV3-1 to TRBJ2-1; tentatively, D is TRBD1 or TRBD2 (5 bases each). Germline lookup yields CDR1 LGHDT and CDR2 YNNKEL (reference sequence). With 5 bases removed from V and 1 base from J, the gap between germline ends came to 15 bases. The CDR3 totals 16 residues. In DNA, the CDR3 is TGTGCCAGCAGCTCACTGGGGGTAGGGTCCTACAATGAGCAGTTCTTC. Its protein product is CASSSLGVGSYNEQFF.

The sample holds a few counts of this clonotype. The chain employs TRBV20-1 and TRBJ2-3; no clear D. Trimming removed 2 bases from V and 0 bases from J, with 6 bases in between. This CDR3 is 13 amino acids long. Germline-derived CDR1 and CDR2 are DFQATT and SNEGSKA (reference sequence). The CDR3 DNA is TGCAGTGCTAGAAGGCAGAGCACAGATACGCAGTATTTT. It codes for CSARRQSTDTQYF.

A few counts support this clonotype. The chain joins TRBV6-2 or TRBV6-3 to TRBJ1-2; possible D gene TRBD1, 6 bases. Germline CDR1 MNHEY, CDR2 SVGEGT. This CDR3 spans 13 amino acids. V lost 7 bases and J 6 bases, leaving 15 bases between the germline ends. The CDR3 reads CASTSDRTHGYTF. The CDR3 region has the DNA TGTGCCAGCACCAGTGACAGGACCCATGGCTACACCTTC.

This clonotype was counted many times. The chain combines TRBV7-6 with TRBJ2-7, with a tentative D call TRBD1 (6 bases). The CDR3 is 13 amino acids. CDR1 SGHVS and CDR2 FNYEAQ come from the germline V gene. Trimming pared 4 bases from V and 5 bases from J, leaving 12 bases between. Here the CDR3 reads CASSSWGRDEQYF. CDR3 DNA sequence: TGTGCCAGCAGCTCGTGGGGGCGAGACGAGCAGTACTTC.

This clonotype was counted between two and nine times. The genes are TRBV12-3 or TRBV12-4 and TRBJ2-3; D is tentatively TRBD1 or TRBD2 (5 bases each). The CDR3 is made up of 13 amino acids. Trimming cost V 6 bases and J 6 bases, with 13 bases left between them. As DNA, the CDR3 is TGTGCCAGCAGAGGGACCGTTCACGATACGCAGTATTTT. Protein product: CASRGTVHDTQYF.

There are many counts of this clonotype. The CDR3 protein is CASSISGGGQPQHF. The CDR3 DNA reads as TGTGCCAGTAGTATTTCTGGGGGTGGTCAGCCCCAGCATTTT. V and J are TRBV19 and TRBJ1-5; maybe TRBD1 (5 bases). V was cut by 3 bases and J by 6 bases, with 12 bases left in between. Per germline, CDR1 LNHDA and CDR2 SQIVND (reference sequence). The CDR3 length is 14 residues.

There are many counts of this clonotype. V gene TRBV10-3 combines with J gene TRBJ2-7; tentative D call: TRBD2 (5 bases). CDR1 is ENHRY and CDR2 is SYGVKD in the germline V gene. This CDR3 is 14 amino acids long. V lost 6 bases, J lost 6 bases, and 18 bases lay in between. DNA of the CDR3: TGTGCCATCAGCCTTGACCCCCTCCGGGGCGAGCAGTACTTC. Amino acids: CAISLDPLRGEQYF.

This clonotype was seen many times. The CDR3 spells CASSQDSPGNTIYF. CDR3 in DNA: TGTGCCAGCAGCCAGGACAGTCCTGGAAACACCATATATTTT. The rearrangement links TRBV7-9 to TRBJ1-3; the D gene is possibly TRBD1 (6 bases). Trimming stripped 5 bases from V and 2 bases from J, with 10 bases between. The CDR3 consists of 14 residues. Germline-derived CDR1 and CDR2 are SEHNR and FQNEAQ (reference sequence).

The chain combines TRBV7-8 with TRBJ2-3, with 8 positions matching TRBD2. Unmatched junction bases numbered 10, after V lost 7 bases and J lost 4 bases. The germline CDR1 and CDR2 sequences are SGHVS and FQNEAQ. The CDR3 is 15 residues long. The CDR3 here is CASTLSGGGADTQYF. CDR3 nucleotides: TGTGCCAGCACCCTCAGCGGGGGCGGTGCAGATACGCAGTATTTT.

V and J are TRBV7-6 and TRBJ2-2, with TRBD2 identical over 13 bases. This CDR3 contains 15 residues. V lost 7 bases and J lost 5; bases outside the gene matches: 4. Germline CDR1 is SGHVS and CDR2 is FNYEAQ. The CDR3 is CASTRGLAGTGELFF. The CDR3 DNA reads TGTGCCAGCACCCGGGGACTAGCGGGAACCGGGGAGCTGTTTTTT.

The CDR3 is CASSAVKPPYF. The CDR3 DNA sequence: TGTGCCAGCAGCGCTGTCAAACCCCCGTACTTC. V and J are TRBV9 and TRBJ2-7; D gene ambiguous. With 3 bases removed from V and 12 bases from J, the gap between germline ends came to 13 bases. Germline V lookup: CDR1 SGDLS, CDR2 YYNGEE. The CDR3 is 11 residues long. The complete variable domain, with remaining parts taken from reference TRBV9 and TRBJ2-7, reads DSGVTQTPKHLITATGQRVTLRCSPRSGDLSVYWYQQSLDQGLQFLIQYYNGEERAKGNILERFSAQQFPDLHSELNLSSLELGDSALYFCASSAVKPPYFGPGTRLTVT.

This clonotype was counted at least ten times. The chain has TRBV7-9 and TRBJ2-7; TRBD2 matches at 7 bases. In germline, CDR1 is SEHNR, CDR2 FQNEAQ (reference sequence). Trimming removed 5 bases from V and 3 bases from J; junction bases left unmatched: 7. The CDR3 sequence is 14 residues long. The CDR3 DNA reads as TGTGCCAGCAGCCCTCTGGGAGGGAGCTACGAGCAGTACTTC. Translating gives CASSPLGGSYEQYF.

CDR3 region: CSARDPKKDTDTQYF. For the CDR3, the DNA is TGCAGTGCTAGAGACCCAAAGAAGGACACAGATACGCAGTATTTT. The chain is built from TRBV20-1 and TRBJ2-3; D ambiguous. Germline loops: CDR1 DFQATT, CDR2 SNEGSKA (reference sequence). The V end was cut by 0 bases, the J end by 2 bases, with 12 bases between. The CDR3 spans 15 residues.

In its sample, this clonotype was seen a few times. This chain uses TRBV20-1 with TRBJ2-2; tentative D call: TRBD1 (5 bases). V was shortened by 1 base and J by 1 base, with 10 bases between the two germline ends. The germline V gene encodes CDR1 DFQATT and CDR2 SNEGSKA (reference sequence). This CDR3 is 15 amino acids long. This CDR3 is CSARVDNRNTGELFF. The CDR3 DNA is TGCAGTGCTAGAGTGGACAACCGGAACACCGGGGAGCTGTTTTTT.

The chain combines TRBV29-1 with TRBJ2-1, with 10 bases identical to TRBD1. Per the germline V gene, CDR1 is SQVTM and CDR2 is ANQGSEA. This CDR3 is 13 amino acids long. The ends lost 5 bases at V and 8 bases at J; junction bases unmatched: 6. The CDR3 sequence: CSVRQGAVYEQFF. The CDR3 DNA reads TGCAGCGTTCGACAGGGGGCGGTTTATGAGCAGTTCTTC.

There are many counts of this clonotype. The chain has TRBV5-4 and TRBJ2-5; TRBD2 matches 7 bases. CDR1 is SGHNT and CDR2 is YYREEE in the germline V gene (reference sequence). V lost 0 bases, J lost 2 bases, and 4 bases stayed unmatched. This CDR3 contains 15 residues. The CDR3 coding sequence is TGTGCCAGCAGCTTGGAGCGGGGTATACAAGAGACCCAGTACTTC. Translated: CASSLERGIQETQYF.

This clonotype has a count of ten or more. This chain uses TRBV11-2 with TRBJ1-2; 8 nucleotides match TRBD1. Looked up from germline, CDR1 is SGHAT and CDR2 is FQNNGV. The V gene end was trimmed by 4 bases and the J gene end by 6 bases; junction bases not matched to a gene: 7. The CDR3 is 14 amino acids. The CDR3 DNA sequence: TGTGCCAGCAGCTATGACAGGGGAGGGGATGGCTACACCTTC. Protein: CASSYDRGGDGYTF.

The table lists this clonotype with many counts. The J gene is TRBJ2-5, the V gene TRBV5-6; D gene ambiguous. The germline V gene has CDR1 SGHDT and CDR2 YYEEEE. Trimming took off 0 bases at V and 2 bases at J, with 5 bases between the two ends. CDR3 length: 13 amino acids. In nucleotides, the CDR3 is TGTGCCAGCAGCTTGGGGCAGCAAGAGACCCAGTACTTC. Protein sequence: CASSLGQQETQYF.